Listed here are 32 T cell receptor beta chains from one sample, sequenced in a study of cytomegalovirus exposure and HLA in healthy donors. A multiplex PCR was run with 60 Vbeta primers and 13 Jbeta primers. Profiled with immunoSEQ multiplex PCR; TCRdb holds only in-frame clones, not every one. Among roughly 100,000 clones listed, around 75% were seen once. Input material: PBMCs. The source is a man aged 18-30 years in good health and CMV-seropositive.

The chain has TRBV2 and TRBJ2-1, with D perhaps TRBD2 (7 bases). Germline values: CDR1 SNHLY, CDR2 FYNNEI. The CDR3 consists of 12 residues. The V and J ends lost 8 bases and 10 bases respectively, with 15 bases between them. CDR3 residues: CASLERGGEQFF. The CDR3 nucleotides are TGTGCCAGCCTTGAAAGGGGGGGAGAGCAGTTCTTC. Supplemented by reference TRBV2 and TRBJ2-1, the full variable domain reads EPEVTQTPSHQVTQMGQEVILRCVPISNHLYFYWYRQILGQKVEFLVSFYNNEISEKSEIFDDQFSVERPDGSNFTLKIRSTKLEDSAMYFCASLERGGEQFFGPGTRLTVL.

Details on this clone: The same CDR3 can be traced to other DNA sequences in this sample. The V and J genes are TRBV30 and TRBJ1-6; D perhaps matches TRBD1 (5 bases). CDR1 and CDR2 from the germline V gene are GTSNPN and SVGIG (reference sequence). Trimming took off 7 bases at V and 13 bases at J, with 17 bases between the two ends. This CDR3 contains 12 residues. CDR3 bases: TGTGCCTCAAGAACGGGGGTTCGGCCCCTCCACTTT. It is translated as CASRTGVRPLHF.

The V call is TRBV11-2, the J call TRBJ2-3; 9 bases line up with TRBD1. The ends lost 6 bases at V and 6 bases at J; junction bases unmatched: 7. The germline gives CDR1 SGHAT, CDR2 FQNNGV. CDR3 size: 14 residues. The CDR3 is CASSLTGGGDTQYF. The CDR3 DNA follows: TGTGCCAGCAGTCTTACAGGGGGCGGGGATACGCAGTATTTT.

V is TRBV7-3 and J is TRBJ1-2; 8 positions match TRBD1. The CDR3 sequence is 15 residues long. The germline V gene has CDR1 SGHTA and CDR2 FQGTGA. The V gene end was trimmed by 4 bases and the J gene end by 8 bases; junction bases not matched to a gene: 12. In DNA form, the CDR3 reads TGTGCCAGCAGCTCTCAACCGGGACAGGTGGAGGGCTACACCTTC. Translation gives CASSSQPGQVEGYTF.

V is TRBV5-6 and J is TRBJ2-7; TRBD2 matches 10 bases. Losses at the gene ends were 5 bases for V and 2 bases for J; bases not matched to a gene: 4. CDR3 length: 14 amino acids. CDR1 SGHDT and CDR2 YYEEEE come from the germline V gene. DNA for the CDR3: TGTGCCAGCAGAGCGGGGGGGAACACCTACGAGCAGTACTTC. Translating gives CASRAGGNTYEQYF.

The chain uses TRBV15 and TRBJ1-5; 7 nucleotides align to TRBD1. Germline values: CDR1 LNHNV, CDR2 YYDKDF (reference sequence). V shed 3 bases and J 0 bases; nucleotides not matched to a gene: 11. The CDR3 consists of 18 residues. The CDR3 DNA sequence: TGTGCCACCAGCAGCCTCCGTGACAGGGCATATAGCAATCAGCCCCAGCATTTT. This sequence encodes CATSSLRDRAYSNQPQHF. Filled out from reference TRBV15 and TRBJ1-5, the complete variable domain reads DAMVIQNPRYQVTQFGKPVTLSCSQTLNHNVMYWYQQKSSQAPKLLFHYYDKDFNNEADTPDNFQSRRPNTSFCFLDIRSPGLGDTAMYLCATSSLRDRAYSNQPQHFGDGTRLSIL.

This clone has only a few counts. V and J are TRBV5-4 and TRBJ2-5; D perhaps matches TRBD1 (6 bases). Germline V gene lookup returns CDR1 SGHNT and CDR2 YYREEE (reference sequence). This CDR3 has 15 amino acids. V was pared by 7 bases and J by 5 bases, with 21 bases between. CDR3 in amino acids: CASGIWDTIRETQYF. In nucleotides, the CDR3 is TGTGCCAGCGGCATCTGGGACACCATCAGGGAGACCCAGTACTTC. The full variable domain, with the rest looked up from reference TRBV5-4 and TRBJ2-5, is ETGVTQSPTHLIKTRGQQVTLRCSSQSGHNTVSWYQQALGQGPQFIFQYYREEENGRGNFPPRFSGLQFPNYSSELNVNALELDDSALYLCASGIWDTIRETQYFGPGTRLLVL.

The rearrangement uses TRBV19 and TRBJ1-5, with D hard to call. The V end was cut by 1 base, the J end by 7 bases, with 8 bases between. CDR1 is LNHDA and CDR2 is SQIVND in the germline V gene (reference sequence). CDR3 size: 13 residues. This CDR3 reads CASSIVVEQPQHF. The CDR3, as DNA: TGTGCCAGTAGTATAGTAGTAGAGCAGCCCCAGCATTTT.

This chain joins TRBV2 and TRBJ1-2, with a possible D match to TRBD1 (5 bases). CDR3 length: 14 residues. V lost 5 bases and J 2 bases, leaving 12 bases between the germline ends. Germline CDR1 and CDR2: SNHLY and FYNNEI. CDR3 sequence reads: CASSQGQGNYGYTF. The DNA for the CDR3 is TGTGCCAGCAGTCAAGGGCAGGGCAACTATGGCTACACCTTC.

The table lists this clone with a few counts. This chain joins TRBV5-4 and TRBJ2-1, with TRBD2 matching over 9 bases. V shed 0 bases and J 5 bases; nucleotides not matched to a gene: 3. CDR1 is SGHNT, CDR2 YYREEE, per germline (reference sequence). This CDR3 is 15 amino acids long. The CDR3 DNA follows: TGTGCCAGCAGCTTGGGGACTAGCGTCCACAATGAGCAGTTCTTC. Translating gives CASSLGTSVHNEQFF.

Notes on this clone: A read error may produce the germline difference seen at one junction end. The genes are TRBV7-9 and TRBJ1-1; no firm D call. The CDR3 is made up of 12 amino acids. CDR1 is SEHNR, CDR2 FQNEAQ, per germline (reference sequence). CDR3 protein: CSSSLSAREAFF. In DNA, the CDR3 is TGTTCCAGCAGCTTATCCGCCCGGGAAGCTTTCTTT. Complete variable domain (other parts from reference TRBV7-9 and TRBJ1-1): DTGVSQNPRHKITKRGQNVTFRCDPISEHNRLYWYRQTLGQGPEFLTYFQNEAQLEKSRLLSDRFSAERPKGSFSTLEIQRTEQGDSAMYLCSSSLSAREAFFGQGTRLTVV.

This clone is a singleton in its sample. The chain couples TRBV10-1 to TRBJ2-7; 9 positions agree with TRBD1. V shed 2 bases and J 7 bases; nucleotides not matched to a gene: 9. The germline gives CDR1 WNHNN, CDR2 SYGVQD (reference sequence). The CDR3 sequence is 15 residues long. CDR3 in amino acids: CASSEPGQGSGEQYF. CDR3 sequence (DNA): TGCGCCAGCAGTGAGCCGGGACAGGGATCGGGGGAGCAGTACTTC.

The chain couples TRBV5-6 to TRBJ1-5; D not certain. CDR1 is SGHDT, CDR2 YYEEEE, per germline. CDR3 length equals 13 residues. V lost 3 bases, J lost 9 bases, and 13 bases lay in between. For the CDR3, the DNA is TGTGCCAGCAGCTCAAGGACGGAGGCGCCCCAGCATTTT. Translation: CASSSRTEAPQHF.

The chain combines TRBV5-1 with TRBJ2-3, with a weak D call TRBD1 (5 bases). Germline CDR1 and CDR2: SGHRS and YFSETQ. The germline V and J ends were trimmed by 6 bases and 6 bases, with 20 bases remaining between them. The CDR3 covers 15 residues. For the CDR3, the DNA is TGCGCCAGCAAAATCAACGTGGGGCCTGAGGATACGCAGTATTTT. This sequence encodes CASKINVGPEDTQYF. Looking up the rest from reference TRBV5-1 and TRBJ2-3 gives the full variable domain: KAGVTQTPRYLIKTRGQQVTLSCSPISGHRSVSWYQQTPGQGLQFLFEYFSETQRNKGNFPGRFSGRQFSNSRSEMNVSTLELGDSALYLCASKINVGPEDTQYFGPGTRLTVL.

The V call is TRBV14, the J call TRBJ1-2; unclear D gene. This CDR3 has 14 amino acids. Trimming took 5 bases from V and 2 from J, leaving 12 bases between them. Germline V lookup: CDR1 SGHDN, CDR2 FVKESK. The CDR3 loop reads CASSDYSGNYGYTF. DNA for the CDR3: TGTGCCAGCAGCGACTACTCGGGCAACTATGGCTACACCTTC.

This chain links TRBV7-8 with TRBJ1-2; D is uncertain. Germline V lookup: CDR1 SGHVS, CDR2 FQNEAQ. The CDR3 is 14 residues long. V lost 5 bases, J lost 8 bases, and 18 bases lay in between. The CDR3: CASSLGRETRGYTF. As DNA, the CDR3 is TGTGCCAGCAGCCTCGGACGGGAGACTCGGGGCTACACCTTC.

In the case of this clone: A junction boundary mismatches the germline segment, possibly from a read error. This chain joins TRBV7-9 and TRBJ2-3, with no clear D. The CDR3 contains 12 residues. The germline V gene has CDR1 SEHNR and CDR2 FQNEAQ (reference sequence). DNA of the CDR3: TGTTCCAGCAGCTTAATTACTGATACGCAGTATTTT. This encodes CSSSLITDTQYF.

The chain has TRBV18 and TRBJ2-5; D is unclear. In germline, CDR1 is KGHSH, CDR2 LQKENI. V lost 5 bases, J lost 4 bases, and 11 bases lay in between. CDR3 length: 13 amino acids. The CDR3 nucleotides are TGTGCCAGCTCATCGAGTTATATAGAGACCCAGTACTTC. It encodes CASSSSYIETQYF.

This sequence joins TRBV19 and TRBJ2-3; 7 bases align to TRBD1. The length of the CDR3 is 13 residues. J gave up 3 bases and V 8 bases, and 5 bases lay outside the gene matches. Germline CDR1 LNHDA, CDR2 SQIVND (reference sequence). CDR3 loop: CASEEGATDTQYF. CDR3 DNA: TGTGCCAGTGAAGAGGGGGCTACAGATACGCAGTATTTT.

The chain couples TRBV27 to TRBJ2-6; perhaps TRBD1 as D (5 bases). The CDR3 is 15 amino acids. The V gene's germline CDR1 is MNHEY and CDR2 SMNVEV (reference sequence). The ends were cut back, 3 bases at V and 1 base at J, with 7 bases in the middle. The CDR3 is CASSLSGSGANVLTF. CDR3 bases: TGTGCCAGCAGTTTGTCAGGGTCTGGGGCCAACGTCCTGACTTTC.

The chain carries TRBV5-1 and TRBJ2-5, with TRBD1 matching 8 bases. In germline, CDR1 is SGHRS, CDR2 YFSETQ. V was pared by 3 bases and J by 5 bases, with 9 bases of the junction left unmatched. This CDR3 region has 15 residues. The CDR3 sequence is CASSSAWTGLETQYF. CDR3 nucleotides: TGCGCCAGCAGCTCGGCGTGGACAGGGCTTGAGACCCAGTACTTC.

This clone came up once. This chain links TRBV4-1 with TRBJ1-5; D uncertain. Trimming removed 0 bases at V and 6 bases at J, with 15 bases between. The CDR3 totals 16 residues. Germline V gene lookup returns CDR1 MGHRA and CDR2 YSYEKL. CDR3 sequence reads: CASSQDSAAGSQPQHF. CDR3 DNA: TGCGCCAGCAGCCAAGATTCGGCAGCGGGCAGTCAGCCCCAGCATTTT.

As to this clone: Other DNA sequences of this sample code for an identical CDR3. The rearrangement joins TRBV6-4 to TRBJ2-1; TRBD1 agrees at 11 bases. This CDR3 is 14 amino acids long. The ends lost 4 bases at V and 6 bases at J; junction bases unmatched: 2. Germline CDR1 is MRHNA and CDR2 is SNTAGT. CDR3 region: CASSGGTGGNEQFF. CDR3 bases: TGTGCCAGCAGTGGAGGGACAGGGGGCAATGAGCAGTTCTTC.

V and J are TRBV5-1 and TRBJ2-2; 11 bases are shared with TRBD2. Germline V gives CDR1 SGHRS, CDR2 YFSETQ. V lost 2 bases and J lost 6; bases outside the gene matches: 6. This CDR3 has 16 residues. In nucleotides, the CDR3 is TGCGCCAGCAGCTTCTTAGCGGGGGGGCCGTCCGGGGAGCTGTTTTTT. It yields the protein CASSFLAGGPSGELFF.

The chain couples TRBV30 to TRBJ2-3; possibly TRBD2 for D (7 bases). V was trimmed by 0 bases and J by 4 bases, leaving 17 bases between them. Germline assignment: CDR1 GTSNPN and CDR2 SVGIG (reference sequence). The CDR3 totals 16 residues. This chain's CDR3 is CAWSVLIGGVPDTQYF. The CDR3 nucleotides are TGTGCCTGGAGTGTCCTCATAGGGGGGGTCCCAGATACGCAGTATTTT. Filled out from reference TRBV30 and TRBJ2-3, the complete variable domain reads SQTIHQWPATLVQPVGSPLSLECTVEGTSNPNLYWYRQAAGRGLQLLFYSVGIGQISSEVPQNLSASRPQDRQFILSSKKLLLSDSGFYLCAWSVLIGGVPDTQYFGPGTRLTVL.

The gene calls are TRBV27 and TRBJ2-7, with TRBD1 matching 9 bases. Germline CDR1 and CDR2: MNHEY and SMNVEV (reference sequence). V was clipped by 6 bases and J by 3 bases; unmatched bases: 3. This CDR3 is 13 amino acids long. CDR3 bases: TGTGCCAGCAGAACGACAGGGGGCTACGAGCAGTACTTC. It encodes CASRTTGGYEQYF.

This clone was found a few times. This rearrangement joins TRBV19 to TRBJ1-1; 7 nucleotides line up with TRBD1. This CDR3 contains 13 residues. Germline trimming cut 6 bases from V and 7 bases from J; bases unmatched to any gene: 8. Germline V lookup: CDR1 LNHDA, CDR2 SQIVND (reference sequence). Here the CDR3 reads CASRGQTRGEAFF. The CDR3 region has the DNA TGTGCCAGTAGGGGACAGACTAGGGGTGAAGCTTTCTTT.

The chain links TRBV7-8 to TRBJ1-3, with TRBD1 as a possible D gene (5 bases). Trimming removed 1 base from V and 0 bases from J, with 10 bases in between. The CDR3 contains 16 residues. CDR1 is SGHVS and CDR2 is FQNEAQ in the germline V gene. The CDR3 reads CASSLEQGFSGNTIYF. Here the CDR3 DNA reads TGTGCCAGCAGCTTAGAGCAGGGCTTCTCTGGAAACACCATATATTTT.

This chain links TRBV2 with TRBJ1-1, with 8 bases aligning to TRBD1. The CDR3 has 14 residues. CDR1 is SNHLY and CDR2 is FYNNEI in the germline V gene. J gave up 2 bases and V 5 bases, and 4 bases lay outside the gene matches. The CDR3 DNA reads TGTGCCAGCAGTCCAGACAGGGGAAACACTGAAGCTTTCTTT. Encoded protein: CASSPDRGNTEAFF. Full variable domain (outside the CDR3, taken from reference TRBV2 and TRBJ1-1): EPEVTQTPSHQVTQMGQEVILRCVPISNHLYFYWYRQILGQKVEFLVSFYNNEISEKSEIFDDQFSVERPDGSNFTLKIRSTKLEDSAMYFCASSPDRGNTEAFFGQGTRLTVV.

V is TRBV9 and J is TRBJ2-4, with D unclear. V was shortened by 0 bases and J by 7 bases, with 11 bases between the two germline ends. This CDR3 is 14 amino acids long. From germline, CDR1 is SGDLS and CDR2 YYNGEE. This CDR3 reads CASSVGSFENIQYF. DNA for the CDR3: TGTGCCAGCAGCGTAGGGTCATTCGAGAACATTCAGTACTTC.

This rearrangement joins TRBV2 to TRBJ2-7, with TRBD1 identical over 8 bases. The CDR3 is 14 residues long. V lost 7 bases, J lost 1 base, and 6 bases stayed unmatched. From germline, CDR1 is SNHLY and CDR2 FYNNEI. The DNA for the CDR3 is TGTGCCAGCATGAGGGACAGGTCTTCCTACGAGCAGTACTTC. Translated: CASMRDRSSYEQYF.

This clone has more than one count but fewer than ten. V and J are TRBV15 and TRBJ1-5, with D possibly being TRBD1 (6 bases). The length of the CDR3 is 14 residues. Germline loops: CDR1 LNHNV, CDR2 YYDKDF (reference sequence). The V gene lost 4 bases and the J gene lost 1 base, with 8 bases spanning the gap. As DNA, the CDR3 is TGTGCCACCAGCACAGACAGGAGCAATCAGCCCCAGCATTTT. As protein: CATSTDRSNQPQHF.